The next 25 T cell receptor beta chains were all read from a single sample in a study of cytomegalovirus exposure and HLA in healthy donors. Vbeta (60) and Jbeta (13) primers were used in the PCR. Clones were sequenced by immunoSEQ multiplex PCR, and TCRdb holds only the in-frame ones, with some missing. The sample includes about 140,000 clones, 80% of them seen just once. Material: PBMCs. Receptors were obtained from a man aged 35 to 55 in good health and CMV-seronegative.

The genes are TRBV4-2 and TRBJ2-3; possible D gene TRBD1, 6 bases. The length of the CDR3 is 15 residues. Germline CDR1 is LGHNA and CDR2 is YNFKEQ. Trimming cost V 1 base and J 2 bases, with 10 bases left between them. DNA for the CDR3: TGTGCCAGCAGCCAAGCCAACAGGGACACAGATACGCAGTATTTT. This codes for CASSQANRDTDTQYF.

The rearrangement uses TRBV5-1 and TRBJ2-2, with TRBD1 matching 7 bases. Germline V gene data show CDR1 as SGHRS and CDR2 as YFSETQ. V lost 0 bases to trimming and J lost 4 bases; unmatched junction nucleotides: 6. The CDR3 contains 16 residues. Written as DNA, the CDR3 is TGCGCCAGCAGCTTGGCGGCGACAGGGCCCACCGGGGAGCTGTTTTTT. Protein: CASSLAATGPTGELFF.

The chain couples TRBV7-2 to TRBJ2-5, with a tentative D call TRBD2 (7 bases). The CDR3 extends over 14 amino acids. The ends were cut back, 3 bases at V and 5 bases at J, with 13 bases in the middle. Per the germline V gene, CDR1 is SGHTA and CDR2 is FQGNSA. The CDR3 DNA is TGTGCCAGCAGCTTCCCGGGGGGCTGGGAGACCCAGTACTTC. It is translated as CASSFPGGWETQYF.

In nucleotides, the CDR3 is TGTGCCAGCAGCGTAGCGCAGGGGGCCTCCTACGAGCAGTACTTC. Its protein product is CASSVAQGASYEQYF. V and J are TRBV9 and TRBJ2-7; 8 nucleotides line up with TRBD1. Germline values: CDR1 SGDLS, CDR2 YYNGEE. The CDR3 has 15 residues. Unmatched junction bases numbered 2, after V lost 0 bases and J lost 0 bases.

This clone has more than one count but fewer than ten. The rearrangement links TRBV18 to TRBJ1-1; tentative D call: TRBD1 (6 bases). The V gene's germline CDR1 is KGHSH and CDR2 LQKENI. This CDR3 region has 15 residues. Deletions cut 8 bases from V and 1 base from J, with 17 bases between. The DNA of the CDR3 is TGTGCCAGCCAAACGGGACATTATGAGAACACTGAAGCTTTCTTT. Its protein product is CASQTGHYENTEAFF.

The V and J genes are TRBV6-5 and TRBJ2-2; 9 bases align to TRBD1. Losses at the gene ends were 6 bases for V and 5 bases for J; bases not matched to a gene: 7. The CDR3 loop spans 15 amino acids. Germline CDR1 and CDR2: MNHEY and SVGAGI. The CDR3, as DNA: TGTGCCAGCAGCCCAACAGGGGGCGGAACCGGGGAGCTGTTTTTT. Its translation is CASSPTGGGTGELFF.

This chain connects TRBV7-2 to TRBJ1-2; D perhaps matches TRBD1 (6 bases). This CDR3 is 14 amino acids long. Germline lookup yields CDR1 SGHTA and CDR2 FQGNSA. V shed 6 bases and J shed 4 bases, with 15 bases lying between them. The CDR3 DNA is TGTGCCAGCAGGAACAGGGCCATAGTCTATGGCTACACCTTC. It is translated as CASRNRAIVYGYTF.

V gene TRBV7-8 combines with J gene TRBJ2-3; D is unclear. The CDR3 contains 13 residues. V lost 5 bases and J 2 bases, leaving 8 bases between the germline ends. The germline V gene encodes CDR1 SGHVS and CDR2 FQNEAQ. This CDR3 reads CASSHDTTDTQYF. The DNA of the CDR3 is TGTGCCAGCAGCCACGACACCACAGATACGCAGTATTTT.

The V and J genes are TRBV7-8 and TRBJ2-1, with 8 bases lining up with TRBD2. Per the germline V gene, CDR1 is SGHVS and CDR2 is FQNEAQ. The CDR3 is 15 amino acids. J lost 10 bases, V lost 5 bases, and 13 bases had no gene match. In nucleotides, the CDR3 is TGTGCCAGCAGCCACAGGACTAGCCTCGGTAAGGAGCAGTTCTTC. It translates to CASSHRTSLGKEQFF.

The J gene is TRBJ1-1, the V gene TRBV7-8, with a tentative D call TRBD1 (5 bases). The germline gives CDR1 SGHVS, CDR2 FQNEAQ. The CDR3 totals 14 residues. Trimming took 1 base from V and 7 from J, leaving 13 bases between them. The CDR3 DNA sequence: TGTGCCAGCAGCTTAGTGGGGGAGGTGGGTGAAGCTTTCTTT. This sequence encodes CASSLVGEVGEAFF.

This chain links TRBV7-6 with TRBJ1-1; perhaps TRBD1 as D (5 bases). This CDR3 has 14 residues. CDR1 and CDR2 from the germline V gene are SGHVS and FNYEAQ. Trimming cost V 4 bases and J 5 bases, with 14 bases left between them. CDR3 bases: TGTGCCAGCAGCTCGCGGGGGTCCGATACTGAAGCTTTCTTT. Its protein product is CASSSRGSDTEAFF.

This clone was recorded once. The CDR3 DNA is TGCAGCGTTGAAGAAGTTGGGGGGATAATGAACACTGAAGCTTTCTTT. Its translation: CSVEEVGGIMNTEAFF. The V and J genes are TRBV29-1 and TRBJ1-1, with D tentatively TRBD1 (5 bases). The length of the CDR3 is 16 residues. V lost 0 bases and J 0 bases, leaving 14 bases between the germline ends. Germline-derived CDR1 and CDR2 are SQVTM and ANQGSEA.

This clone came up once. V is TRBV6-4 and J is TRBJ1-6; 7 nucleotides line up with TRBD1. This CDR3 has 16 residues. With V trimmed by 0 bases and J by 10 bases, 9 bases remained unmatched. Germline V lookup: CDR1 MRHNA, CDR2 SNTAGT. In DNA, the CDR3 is TGTGCCAGCAGTGACTCCCACAGGGGACGTAACTCACCCCTCCACTTT. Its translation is CASSDSHRGRNSPLHF.

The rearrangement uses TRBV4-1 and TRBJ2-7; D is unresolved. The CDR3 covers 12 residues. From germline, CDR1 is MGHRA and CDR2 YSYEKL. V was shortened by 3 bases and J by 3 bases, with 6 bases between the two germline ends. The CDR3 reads CASSHPNYEQYF. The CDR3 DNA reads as TGCGCCAGCAGCCACCCCAACTACGAGCAGTACTTC.

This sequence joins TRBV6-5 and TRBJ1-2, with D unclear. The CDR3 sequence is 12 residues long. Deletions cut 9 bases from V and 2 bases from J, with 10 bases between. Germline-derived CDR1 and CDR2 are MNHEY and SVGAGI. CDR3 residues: CASLTENYGYTF. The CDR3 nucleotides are TGTGCCAGTCTTACAGAGAACTATGGCTACACCTTC.

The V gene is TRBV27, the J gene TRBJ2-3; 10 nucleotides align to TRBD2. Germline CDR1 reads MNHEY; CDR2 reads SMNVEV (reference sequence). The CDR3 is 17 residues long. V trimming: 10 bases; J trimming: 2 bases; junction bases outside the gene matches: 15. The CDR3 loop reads CATSPLELAGITDTQYF. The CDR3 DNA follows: TGTGCCACCAGCCCCCTCGAACTAGCGGGGATCACAGATACGCAGTATTTT.

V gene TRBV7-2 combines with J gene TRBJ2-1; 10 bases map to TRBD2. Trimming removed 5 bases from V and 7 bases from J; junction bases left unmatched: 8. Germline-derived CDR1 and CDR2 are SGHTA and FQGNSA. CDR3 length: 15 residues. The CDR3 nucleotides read TGTGCCAGCAGCCGGAGCGGGGGGGAGAGGAATGAGCAGTTCTTC. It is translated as CASSRSGGERNEQFF. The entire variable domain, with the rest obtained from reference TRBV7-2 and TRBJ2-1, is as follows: GAGVSQSPSNKVTEKGKDVELRCDPISGHTALYWYRQSLGQGLEFLIYFQGNSAPDKSGLPSDRFSAERTGGSVSTLTIQRTQQEDSAVYLCASSRSGGERNEQFFGPGTRLTVL.

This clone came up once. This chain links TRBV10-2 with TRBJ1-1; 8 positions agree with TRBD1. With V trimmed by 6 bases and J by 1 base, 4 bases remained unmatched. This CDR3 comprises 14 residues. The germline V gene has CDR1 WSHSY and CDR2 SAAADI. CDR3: CASRETGENTEAFF. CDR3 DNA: TGCGCCAGCAGGGAGACAGGGGAGAACACTGAAGCTTTCTTT.

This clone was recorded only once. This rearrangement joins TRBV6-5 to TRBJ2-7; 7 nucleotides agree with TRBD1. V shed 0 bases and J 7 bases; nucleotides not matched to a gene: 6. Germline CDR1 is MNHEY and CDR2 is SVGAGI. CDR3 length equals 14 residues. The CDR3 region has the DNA TGTGCCAGCAGTTACTCTGGCCCACAGGGGGAGCAGTACTTC. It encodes CASSYSGPQGEQYF.

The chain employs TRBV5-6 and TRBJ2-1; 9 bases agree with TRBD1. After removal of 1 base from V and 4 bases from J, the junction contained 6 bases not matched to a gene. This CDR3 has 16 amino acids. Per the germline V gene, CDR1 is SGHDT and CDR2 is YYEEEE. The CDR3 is CASSLSGTGWYNEQFF. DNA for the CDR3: TGTGCCAGCAGCTTGTCCGGGACAGGGTGGTACAATGAGCAGTTCTTC.

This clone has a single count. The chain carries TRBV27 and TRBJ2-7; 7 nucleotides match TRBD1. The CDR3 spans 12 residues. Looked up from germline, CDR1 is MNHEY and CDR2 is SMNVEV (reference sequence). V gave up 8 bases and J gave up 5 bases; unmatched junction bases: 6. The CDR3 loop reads CASGPGTDEQYF. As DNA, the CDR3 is TGTGCCAGCGGACCGGGGACAGACGAGCAGTACTTC.

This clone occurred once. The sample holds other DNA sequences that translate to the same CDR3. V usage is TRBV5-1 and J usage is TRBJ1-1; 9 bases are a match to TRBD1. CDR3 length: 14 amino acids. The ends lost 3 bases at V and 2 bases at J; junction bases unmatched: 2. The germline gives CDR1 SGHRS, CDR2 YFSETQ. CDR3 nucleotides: TGCGCCAGCAGCTCGGGACAGGGTAACACTGAAGCTTTCTTT. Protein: CASSSGQGNTEAFF.

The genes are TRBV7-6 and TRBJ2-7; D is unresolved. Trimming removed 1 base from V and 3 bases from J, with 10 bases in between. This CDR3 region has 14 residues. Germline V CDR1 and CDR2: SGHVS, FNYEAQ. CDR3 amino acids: CASSLGGQFYEQYF. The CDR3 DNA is TGTGCCAGCAGCTTAGGTGGGCAGTTCTACGAGCAGTACTTC.

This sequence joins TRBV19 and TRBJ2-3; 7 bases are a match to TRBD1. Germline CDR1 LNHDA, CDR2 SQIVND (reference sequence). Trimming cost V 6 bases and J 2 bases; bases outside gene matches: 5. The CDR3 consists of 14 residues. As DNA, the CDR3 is TGTGCCAGTAGCCCGGGACAGCACACAGATACGCAGTATTTT. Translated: CASSPGQHTDTQYF.

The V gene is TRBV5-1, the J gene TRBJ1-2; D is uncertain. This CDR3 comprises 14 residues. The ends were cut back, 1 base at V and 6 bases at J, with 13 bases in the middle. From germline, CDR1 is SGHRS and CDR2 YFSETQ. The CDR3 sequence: CASSLWSPQDGYTF. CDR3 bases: TGCGCCAGCAGCTTGTGGAGTCCACAAGATGGCTACACCTTC. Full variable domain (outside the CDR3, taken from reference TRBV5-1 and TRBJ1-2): KAGVTQTPRYLIKTRGQQVTLSCSPISGHRSVSWYQQTPGQGLQFLFEYFSETQRNKGNFPGRFSGRQFSNSRSEMNVSTLELGDSALYLCASSLWSPQDGYTFGSGTRLTVV.